What follows are 28 T cell receptor beta chains derived from one specimen sequenced in a study of T cells in Graves' hyperthyroidism and ophthalmopathy. Amplified regions were TCR beta CDR3 sequences from RNA transcripts. Initially, a first-round RT-PCR of the TCR CDR3 employed the HTBI primer set. A single record per CDR3 protein comes from TCRdb applying MiXCR to the multiplex PCR reads. The sample records around 500,000 distinct CDR3 sequences, about 20% being singletons. The sequencing sample was made of blood. The source is a woman in her 70s with Graves' ophthalmopathy.

This clonotype showed up many times. V gene TRBV2 combines with J gene TRBJ2-5, with 9 nucleotides matching TRBD2. The CDR3 runs to 13 residues. After removal of 10 bases from V and 5 bases from J, the junction contained 8 bases not matched to a gene. Germline values: CDR1 SNHLY, CDR2 FYNNEI. The CDR3 here is CAKGTSSGETQYF. In nucleotides, the CDR3 is TGTGCCAAAGGGACTAGCTCTGGGGAGACCCAGTACTTC.

This clonotype was picked up a small number of times. The chain uses TRBV30 and TRBJ2-7, with 10 nucleotides matching TRBD2. The CDR3 totals 14 residues. V trimming: 7 bases; J trimming: 2 bases; junction bases outside the gene matches: 8. The germline V gene has CDR1 GTSNPN and CDR2 SVGIG (reference sequence). This CDR3 reads CASKPSGSAYEQYF. Written as DNA, the CDR3 is TGTGCCTCCAAACCTAGCGGGAGCGCCTACGAGCAGTACTTC.

The rearrangement links TRBV25-1 to TRBJ2-6; D is tentatively TRBD1 or TRBD2 (5 bases each). V lost 3 bases and J 1 base, leaving 13 bases between the germline ends. The CDR3 is 17 residues long. Germline V lookup: CDR1 MGHDK, CDR2 SYGVNS. As DNA, the CDR3 is TGTGCCAGCAGTGATAGAGGGGTGCGGTCTGGGGCCAACGTCCTGACTTTC. Its protein product is CASSDRGVRSGANVLTF.

This sequence joins TRBV3-1 and TRBJ1-2; TRBD1 matches at 9 bases. The germline gives CDR1 LGHDT, CDR2 YNNKEL (reference sequence). With V trimmed by 4 bases and J by 6 bases, 9 bases remained unmatched. This CDR3 is 15 amino acids long. The CDR3 DNA follows: TGTGCCAGCAGCCCCACGCAAGGGACAGGGAATGGCTACACCTTC. It yields the protein CASSPTQGTGNGYTF.

This clonotype was seen at least ten times. The chain is built from TRBV2 and TRBJ1-1; D is uncertain. The germline V gene has CDR1 SNHLY and CDR2 FYNNEI. V was shortened by 0 bases and J by 10 bases, with 12 bases between the two germline ends. CDR3 length equals 13 residues. This chain's CDR3 is CASSEALRVGAFF. CDR3 sequence (DNA): TGTGCCAGCAGTGAAGCGCTTCGGGTTGGAGCTTTCTTT.

This clonotype was seen many times. J is TRBJ1-5 and V is TRBV7-8; D is uncertain. From germline, CDR1 is SGHVS and CDR2 FQNEAQ. V was shortened by 0 bases and J by 6 bases, with 12 bases between the two germline ends. This CDR3 spans 15 amino acids. CDR3 DNA sequence: TGTGCCAGCAGCTTAGCGCGATTAGGGAGTCAGCCCCAGCATTTT. As protein: CASSLARLGSQPQHF.

In this sample, this clonotype turned up many times. V usage is TRBV12-5 and J usage is TRBJ2-5; the match to TRBD2 covers 9 bases. Germline lookup yields CDR1 LGHNT and CDR2 FRNRAP. Trimming cost V 5 bases and J 2 bases; bases outside gene matches: 9. The CDR3 contains 16 residues. The CDR3 here is CASGPELAGEQETQYF. CDR3 nucleotides: TGTGCTAGTGGTCCCGAACTAGCGGGTGAACAAGAGACCCAGTACTTC.

This clonotype was detected many times. The V and J genes are TRBV2 and TRBJ1-2; 9 bases fit TRBD1. The CDR3 totals 14 residues. Trimming at V came to 3 bases and at J to 8 bases, leaving 7 bases not matched to a gene. Germline values: CDR1 SNHLY, CDR2 FYNNEI. The CDR3 DNA reads TGTGCCAGCAGTGAGAACAGGGGGCGGACCGGCTACACCTTC. Amino acid sequence: CASSENRGRTGYTF.

This chain uses TRBV27 with TRBJ1-3; D gene ambiguous. Germline CDR1 MNHEY, CDR2 SMNVEV (reference sequence). V lost 5 bases, J lost 3 bases, and 11 bases lay in between. The CDR3 is 14 residues long. CDR3 bases: TGTGCCAGCAGTATCAACACATTTGGAAACACCATATATTTT. This encodes CASSINTFGNTIYF.

The gene calls are TRBV10-3 and TRBJ2-3, with 14 bases fitting TRBD2. V dropped 10 bases and J dropped 6; count of bases not matched to a gene: 15. Germline CDR1 reads ENHRY; CDR2 reads SYGVKD. The CDR3 totals 17 residues. CDR3 sequence (DNA): TGTGCCAGCGCAACCGGGACTAGCGGGAGAGGGGGGGATACGCAGTATTTT. This codes for CASATGTSGRGGDTQYF.

In DNA, the CDR3 is TGTGCCATCAATAGGGGGGCGCAAGCCACTGAAGCTTTCTTT. It encodes CAINRGAQATEAFF. The chain has TRBV10-3 and TRBJ1-1, with D perhaps matching TRBD1 (6 bases). The germline V gene has CDR1 ENHRY and CDR2 SYGVKD. V shed 7 bases and J shed 4 bases, with 16 bases lying between them. The CDR3 totals 14 residues.

The chain links TRBV27 to TRBJ1-2; D is unclear. The CDR3 consists of 13 residues. Germline V lookup: CDR1 MNHEY, CDR2 SMNVEV (reference sequence). The germline V and J ends were trimmed by 5 bases and 2 bases, with 9 bases remaining between them. CDR3 region: CASSHTENYGYTF. The CDR3 coding sequence is TGTGCCAGCAGTCACACAGAAAACTATGGCTACACCTTC.

This clonotype occurred a few times. V and J are TRBV2 and TRBJ2-7, with D perhaps TRBD2 (6 bases). With 8 bases removed from V and 6 bases from J, the gap between germline ends came to 20 bases. Germline CDR1 SNHLY, CDR2 FYNNEI. The CDR3 totals 14 residues. CDR3 amino acids: CASGRLANWSEQYF. DNA for the CDR3: TGTGCCAGCGGGCGCCTAGCGAACTGGTCCGAGCAGTACTTC.

This clonotype was detected a few times. The chain carries TRBV6-2 or TRBV6-3 and TRBJ2-2, with D hard to call. The V gene's germline CDR1 is MNHEY and CDR2 SVGEGT. The CDR3 extends over 13 amino acids. The germline V and J ends were trimmed by 2 bases and 8 bases, with 9 bases remaining between them. CDR3 amino acids: CASSYETKGELFF. The CDR3 DNA reads TGTGCCAGCAGTTACGAAACGAAAGGGGAGCTGTTTTTT.

The CDR3 bases are TGCGCCAGCAGCTTGACAGGGTCGGGACAGCCCCAGCATTTT. The encoded protein is CASSLTGSGQPQHF. J is TRBJ1-5 and V is TRBV5-1, with a possible D match to TRBD1 (6 bases). The V gene lost 1 base and the J gene lost 7 bases, with 12 bases spanning the gap. The germline gives CDR1 SGHRS, CDR2 YFSETQ. The length of the CDR3 is 14 residues.

This clonotype was counted between two and nine times. The junction does not match germline at one end; this may be a read error. The V gene is TRBV5-1, the J gene TRBJ2-7; a weak D match, TRBD2 (6 bases). Germline V gene sequence: CDR1 SGHRS, CDR2 YFSETQ. This CDR3 comprises 13 residues. Here the CDR3 reads CASTLGGGTEQYF. CDR3 bases: TGCGCCAGCACCTTGGGGGGAGGAACCGAGCAGTACTTC.

The chain recombines TRBV18 with TRBJ1-1, with no clear D. Trimming left V 4 bases short and J 0 bases short, with 9 bases between. Germline CDR1 KGHSH, CDR2 LQKENI. The CDR3 consists of 14 residues. The CDR3 DNA reads as TGTGCCAGCTCACGAGAACAGATGAACACTGAAGCTTTCTTT. Translation gives CASSREQMNTEAFF.

This clonotype was seen ten or more times. The J gene is TRBJ1-2, the V gene TRBV6-1; D uncertain. Deletions cut 5 bases from V and 4 bases from J, with 14 bases between. Germline V gene data show CDR1 as MNHNS and CDR2 as SASEGT. The CDR3 is 14 residues long. CDR3 residues: CASSLMVGSYGYTF. The CDR3 DNA follows: TGTGCCAGCAGTTTGATGGTGGGATCCTATGGCTACACCTTC.

This clonotype was recorded a few times. The chain has TRBV3-1 and TRBJ1-1, with D possibly matching TRBD1 (5 bases). V was pared by 0 bases and J by 8 bases, with 7 bases between. This CDR3 contains 12 residues. The V gene's germline CDR1 is LGHDT and CDR2 YNNKEL (reference sequence). The chain's CDR3 is CASSQDWGEAFF. The CDR3 DNA follows: TGTGCCAGCAGCCAAGATTGGGGGGAAGCTTTCTTT.

There are a few counts of this clonotype. The V call is TRBV7-9, the J call TRBJ2-7; TRBD2 agrees at 12 bases. V was pared by 1 base and J by 0 bases, with 1 base of the junction left unmatched. Germline CDR1 reads SEHNR; CDR2 reads FQNEAQ (reference sequence). The CDR3 totals 16 residues. The CDR3 loop reads CASSLEGLAGSYEQYF. The CDR3 DNA reads TGTGCCAGCAGCTTAGAGGGACTAGCGGGCTCCTACGAGCAGTACTTC. The full variable domain, with the rest looked up from reference TRBV7-9 and TRBJ2-7, is DTGVSQNPRHKITKRGQNVTFRCDPISEHNRLYWYRQTLGQGPEFLTYFQNEAQLEKSRLLSDRFSAERPKGSFSTLEIQRTEQGDSAMYLCASSLEGLAGSYEQYFGPGTRLTVT.

The CDR3 sequence: CASSLGPGGPKNIQYF. For the CDR3, the DNA is TGCGCCAGCAGCTTAGGGCCGGGGGGACCCAAAAACATTCAGTACTTC. This chain connects TRBV5-1 to TRBJ2-4; TRBD2 aligns across 7 bases. The V segment lost 2 bases and the J segment 2 bases; nucleotides outside the gene matches: 7. CDR1 is SGHRS, CDR2 YFSETQ, per germline. The CDR3 runs to 16 residues.

At least ten counts were recorded for this clonotype. The chain has TRBV3-1 and TRBJ2-2, with D possibly TRBD2 on 5 matching bases. CDR3 length: 14 residues. Trimming removed 5 bases at V and 4 bases at J, with 11 bases between. CDR1 and CDR2 from the germline V gene are LGHDT and YNNKEL (reference sequence). CDR3 sequence (DNA): TGTGCCAGCAGCAGTCCTGCGGGCACCGGGGAGCTGTTTTTT. This translates into CASSSPAGTGELFF.

This clonotype has only a few counts. The genes are TRBV20-1 and TRBJ2-7; the D gene is possibly TRBD1 (6 bases). Germline V CDR1 and CDR2: DFQATT, SNEGSKA (reference sequence). The CDR3 extends over 13 amino acids. Trimming shortened V by 3 bases and J by 0 bases, and 9 bases separated the two germline ends. CDR3 nucleotides: TGCAGTGCTAGCAGGGGAAGCTCCTACGAGCAGTACTTC. Translated, it gives CSASRGSSYEQYF.

This clonotype was observed at least ten times. V is TRBV20-1 and J is TRBJ1-2; 11 nucleotides line up with TRBD1. The CDR3 covers 13 residues. Losses at the gene ends were 7 bases for V and 3 bases for J; bases not matched to a gene: 4. Germline V CDR1 and CDR2: DFQATT, SNEGSKA (reference sequence). The CDR3 coding sequence is TGCAGTGTCCGGACAGGGGGCTACTATGGCTACACCTTC. Translated, it gives CSVRTGGYYGYTF.

This clonotype was observed a handful of times. The rearrangement uses TRBV5-1 and TRBJ2-1, with 7 bases identical to TRBD2. The CDR3 consists of 16 residues. Germline lookup yields CDR1 SGHRS and CDR2 YFSETQ. The trim removed 4 bases at V and 8 bases at J, leaving 15 bases unmatched. CDR3 nucleotide sequence: TGCGCCAGCAGCCCGCTTAGGAGCGGGAAGGGTGATGAGCAGTTCTTC. Its protein is CASSPLRSGKGDEQFF.

This clonotype was detected a few times. J is TRBJ2-1 and V is TRBV7-3, with 7 bases that match TRBD1. The J segment lost 0 bases and the V segment lost 5 bases, leaving 10 bases of the junction unmatched. The CDR3 spans 17 residues. CDR1 and CDR2 from the germline V gene are SGHTA and FQGTGA. CDR3 DNA sequence: TGTGCCAGCAGCGCAAGCAGGGACAGTGTCTCCTACAATGAGCAGTTCTTC. This translates into CASSASRDSVSYNEQFF.

This clonotype was seen repeatedly, ten times or more. The chain joins TRBV20-1 to TRBJ1-2, with TRBD1 matching 7 bases. This CDR3 spans 12 amino acids. CDR1 DFQATT and CDR2 SNEGSKA come from the germline V gene (reference sequence). J lost 4 bases, V lost 6 bases, and 5 bases had no gene match. For the CDR3, the DNA is TGCAGTGCACGGACAGGTGGCTATGGCTACACCTTC. Its protein product is CSARTGGYGYTF.

This clonotype was observed a handful of times. The chain is built from TRBV30 and TRBJ1-2; D not resolved. The germline V gene encodes CDR1 GTSNPN and CDR2 SVGIG (reference sequence). The V gene lost 0 bases and the J gene lost 8 bases, with 10 bases spanning the gap. This CDR3 comprises 12 residues. The CDR3 loop is CAWSVYEGGYTF. CDR3 nucleotides: TGTGCCTGGAGTGTGTACGAAGGAGGCTACACCTTC. Full variable domain (outside the CDR3, taken from reference TRBV30 and TRBJ1-2): SQTIHQWPATLVQPVGSPLSLECTVEGTSNPNLYWYRQAAGRGLQLLFYSVGIGQISSEVPQNLSASRPQDRQFILSSKKLLLSDSGFYLCAWSVYEGGYTFGSGTRLTVV.